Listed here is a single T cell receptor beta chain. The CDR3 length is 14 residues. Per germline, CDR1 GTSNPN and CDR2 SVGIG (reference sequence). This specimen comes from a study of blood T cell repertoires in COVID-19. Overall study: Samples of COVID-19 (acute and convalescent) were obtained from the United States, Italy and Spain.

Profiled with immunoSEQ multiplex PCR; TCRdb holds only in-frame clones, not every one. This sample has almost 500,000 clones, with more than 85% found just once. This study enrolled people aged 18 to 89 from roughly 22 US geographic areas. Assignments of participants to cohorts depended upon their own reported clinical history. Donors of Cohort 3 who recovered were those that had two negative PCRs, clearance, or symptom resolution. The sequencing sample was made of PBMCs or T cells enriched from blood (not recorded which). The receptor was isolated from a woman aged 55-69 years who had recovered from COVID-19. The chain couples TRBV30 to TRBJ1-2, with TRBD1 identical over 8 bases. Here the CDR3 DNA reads TGTGTCTGTAACAGGGGGGGAGCTAACTATGGCTACACCTTC. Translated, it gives CVCNRGGANYGYTF.